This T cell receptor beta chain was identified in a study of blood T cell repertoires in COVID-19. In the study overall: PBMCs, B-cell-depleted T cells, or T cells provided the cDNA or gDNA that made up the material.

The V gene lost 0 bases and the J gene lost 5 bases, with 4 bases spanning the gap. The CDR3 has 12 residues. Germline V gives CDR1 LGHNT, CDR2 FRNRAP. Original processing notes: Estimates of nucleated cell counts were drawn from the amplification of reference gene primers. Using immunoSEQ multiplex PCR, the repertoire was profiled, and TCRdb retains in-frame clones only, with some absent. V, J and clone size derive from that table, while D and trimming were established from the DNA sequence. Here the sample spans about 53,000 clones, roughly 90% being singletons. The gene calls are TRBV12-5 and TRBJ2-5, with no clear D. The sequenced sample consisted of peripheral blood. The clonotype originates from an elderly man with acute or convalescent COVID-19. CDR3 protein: CASGLVYETQYF. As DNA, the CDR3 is TGTGCTAGTGGTTTGGTGTATGAGACCCAGTACTTC.